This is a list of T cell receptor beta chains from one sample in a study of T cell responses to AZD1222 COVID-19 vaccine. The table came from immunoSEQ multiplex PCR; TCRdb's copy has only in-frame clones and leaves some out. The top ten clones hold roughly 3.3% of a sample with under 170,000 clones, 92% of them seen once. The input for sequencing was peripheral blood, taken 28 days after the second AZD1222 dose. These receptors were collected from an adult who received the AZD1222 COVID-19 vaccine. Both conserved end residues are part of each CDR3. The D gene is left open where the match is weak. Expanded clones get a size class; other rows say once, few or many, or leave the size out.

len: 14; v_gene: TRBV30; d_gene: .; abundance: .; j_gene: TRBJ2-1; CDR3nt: TGTGCCTGGAGTGACGCAGGGCTTTACGATGAGCAGTTCTTC; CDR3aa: CAWSDAGLYDEQFF
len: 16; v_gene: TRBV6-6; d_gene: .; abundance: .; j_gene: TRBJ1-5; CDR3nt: TGTGCCAGCAGTTACTCGGGGGGCTTGGGCAATCAGCCCCAGCATTTT; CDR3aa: CASSYSGGLGNQPQHF
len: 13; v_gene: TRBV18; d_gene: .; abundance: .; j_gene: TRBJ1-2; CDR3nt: TGTGCCAGCTCACCCCGGGGGGGGCATGGCTACACCTTC; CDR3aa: CASSPRGGHGYTF
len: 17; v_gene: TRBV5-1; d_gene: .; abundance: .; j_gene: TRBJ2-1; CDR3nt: TGCGCCAGCAGCTTGGGGGTCACGTGGGAGCTTAGCAATGAGCAGTTCTTC; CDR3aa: CASSLGVTWELSNEQFF
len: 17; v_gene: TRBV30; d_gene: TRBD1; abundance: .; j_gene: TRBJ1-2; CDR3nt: TGTGCCTGGGATGGGCCAAAGGGACAGGGGGCGTTCTATGGCTACACCTTC; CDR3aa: CAWDGPKGQGAFYGYTF
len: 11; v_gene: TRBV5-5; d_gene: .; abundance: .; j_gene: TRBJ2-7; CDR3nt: TGTGCCAGCAGCCTCCCCCACGAGCAGTACTTC; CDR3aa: CASSLPHEQYF
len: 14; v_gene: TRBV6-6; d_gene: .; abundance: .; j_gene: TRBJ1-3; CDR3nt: TGTGCCAGCAGTACCCAGGGGACTGGAAACACCATATATTTT; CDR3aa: CASSTQGTGNTIYF
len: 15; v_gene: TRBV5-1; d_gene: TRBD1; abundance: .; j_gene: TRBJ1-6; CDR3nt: TGCGCCAGCAGACAGGACAGGGGTGGGACTTCACCCCTCCACTTT; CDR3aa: CASRQDRGGTSPLHF
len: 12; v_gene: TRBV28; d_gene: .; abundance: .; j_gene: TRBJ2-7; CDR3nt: TGTGCCAGCAGTTCATCCCCTCGGGAGCAGTACTTC; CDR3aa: CASSSSPREQYF
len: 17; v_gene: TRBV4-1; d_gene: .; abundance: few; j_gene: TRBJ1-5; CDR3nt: TGCGCCAGCAGCCAAGATGGGGGGGCTGGAGGCAATCAGCCCCAGCATTTT; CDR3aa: CASSQDGGAGGNQPQHF
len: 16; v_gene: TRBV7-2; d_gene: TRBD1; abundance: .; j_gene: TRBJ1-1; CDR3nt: TGTGCCAGCAGCCCGAGACAGGGTGGGTCCCTATTTGAAGCTTTCTTT; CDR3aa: CASSPRQGGSLFEAFF
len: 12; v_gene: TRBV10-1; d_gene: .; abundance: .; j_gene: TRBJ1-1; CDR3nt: TGCGCCAGCAGTGATAAAGGCACTGAAGCTTTCTTT; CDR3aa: CASSDKGTEAFF
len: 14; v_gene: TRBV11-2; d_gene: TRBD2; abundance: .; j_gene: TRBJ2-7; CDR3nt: TGTGCCAGCAGACCGCTAGCGGGATGGTACGAGCAGTACTTC; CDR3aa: CASRPLAGWYEQYF
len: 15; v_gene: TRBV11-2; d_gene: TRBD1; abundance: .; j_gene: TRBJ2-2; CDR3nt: TGTGCCAGCAGCGACCGGACAGGGTGGGCCGGGGAGCTGTTTTTT; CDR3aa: CASSDRTGWAGELFF
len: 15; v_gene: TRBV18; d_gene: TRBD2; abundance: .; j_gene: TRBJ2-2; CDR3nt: TGTGCCAGCTCACCCCGGGGACTAGTTTCCGGGGAGCTGTTTTTT; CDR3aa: CASSPRGLVSGELFF
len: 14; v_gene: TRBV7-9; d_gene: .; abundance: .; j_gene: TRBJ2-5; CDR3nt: TGTGCCAGCAGCTTATTGACGGAGTGGGAGACCCAGTACTTC; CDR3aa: CASSLLTEWETQYF
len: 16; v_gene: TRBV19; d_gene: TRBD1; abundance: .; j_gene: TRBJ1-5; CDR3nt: TGTGCCAGTAGCTTCAGGATGAGGGGGCGCAATCAGCCCCAGCATTTT; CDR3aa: CASSFRMRGRNQPQHF
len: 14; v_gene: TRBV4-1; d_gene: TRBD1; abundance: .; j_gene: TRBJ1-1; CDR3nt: TGCGCCAGCAGCCAGGGGACAGCGTCCTTTGAAGCTTTCTTT; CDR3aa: CASSQGTASFEAFF
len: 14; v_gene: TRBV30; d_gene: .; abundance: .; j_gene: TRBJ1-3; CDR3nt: TGTGCCTGGAACGTACGGGGGAACGGAAACACCATATATTTT; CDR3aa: CAWNVRGNGNTIYF
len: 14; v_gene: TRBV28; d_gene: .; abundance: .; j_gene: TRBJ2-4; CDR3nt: TGTGCCAGCAGGCGAGGGGTTGCCAAAAACATTCAGTACTTC; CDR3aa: CASRRGVAKNIQYF
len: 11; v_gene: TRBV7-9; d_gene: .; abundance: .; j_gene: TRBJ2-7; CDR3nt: TGTGCCAGCAGCTTTTTCTACGAGCAGTACTTC; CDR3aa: CASSFFYEQYF
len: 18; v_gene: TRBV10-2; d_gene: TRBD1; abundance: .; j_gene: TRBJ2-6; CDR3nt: TGCGCCAGCAGTGTAGGACAGGGGGCGATGGCTGGGGCCAACGTCCTGACTTTC; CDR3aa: CASSVGQGAMAGANVLTF
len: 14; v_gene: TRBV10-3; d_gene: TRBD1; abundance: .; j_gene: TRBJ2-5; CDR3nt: TGTGCCATCAGTGACAGGGGGCTGCAAGAGACCCAGTACTTC; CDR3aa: CAISDRGLQETQYF
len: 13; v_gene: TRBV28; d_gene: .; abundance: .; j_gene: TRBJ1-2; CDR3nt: TGTGCCAGCAGCTTAGAGCCACCTCGGGGCTACACCTTC; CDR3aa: CASSLEPPRGYTF
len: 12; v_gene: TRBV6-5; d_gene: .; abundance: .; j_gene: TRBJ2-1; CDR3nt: TGTGCCAGCAGCATGGACAACAATGAGCAGTTCTTC; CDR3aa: CASSMDNNEQFF
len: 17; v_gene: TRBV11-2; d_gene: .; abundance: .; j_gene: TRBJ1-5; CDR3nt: TGTGCCAGCAGCTCGACTCGGGACACCACGGGACATCAGCCCCAGCATTTT; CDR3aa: CASSSTRDTTGHQPQHF
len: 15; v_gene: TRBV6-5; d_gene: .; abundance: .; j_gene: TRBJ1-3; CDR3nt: TGTGCCAGCAGTTCAGGGGTCGGCTCTGGAAACACCATATATTTT; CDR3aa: CASSSGVGSGNTIYF
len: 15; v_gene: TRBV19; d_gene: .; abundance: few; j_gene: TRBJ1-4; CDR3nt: TGTGCCAGTAGTATCGGGTCCTCGGAGGGGGAAAAACTGTTTTTT; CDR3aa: CASSIGSSEGEKLFF
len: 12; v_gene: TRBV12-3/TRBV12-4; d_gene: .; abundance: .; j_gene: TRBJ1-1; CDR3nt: TGTGCCAGCAGCCTGATACACTCAGAAGCTTTCTTT; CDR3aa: CASSLIHSEAFF
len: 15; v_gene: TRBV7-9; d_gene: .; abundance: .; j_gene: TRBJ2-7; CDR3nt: TGTGCCAGCAGCCCTCAAAATGGATCGGTTCACGAGCAGTACTTC; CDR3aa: CASSPQNGSVHEQYF
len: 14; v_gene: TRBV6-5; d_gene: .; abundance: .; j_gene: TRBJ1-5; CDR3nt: TGTGCCAGCAGTCCTTCGGGACTCTTAACGCCCCAGCATTTT; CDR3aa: CASSPSGLLTPQHF
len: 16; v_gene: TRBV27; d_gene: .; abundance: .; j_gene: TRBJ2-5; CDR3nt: TGTGCCAGCAGTTTATTCAAAACCCCCACACAAGAGACCCAGTACTTC; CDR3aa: CASSLFKTPTQETQYF
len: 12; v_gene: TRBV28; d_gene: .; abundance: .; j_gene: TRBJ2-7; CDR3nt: TGTGCCAGCAGTTTTTCTCTATACGAGCAGTACTTC; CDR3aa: CASSFSLYEQYF
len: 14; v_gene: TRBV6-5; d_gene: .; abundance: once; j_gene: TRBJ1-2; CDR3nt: TGTGCCAGCAGTAACTCAGGGTTGGCGATCGGCTACACCTTC; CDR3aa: CASSNSGLAIGYTF
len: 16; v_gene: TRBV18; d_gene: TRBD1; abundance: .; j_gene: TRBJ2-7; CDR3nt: TGTGCCAGCTCACCAGGCCCTGCGACAGGGTCCTACGAGCAGTACTTC; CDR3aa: CASSPGPATGSYEQYF
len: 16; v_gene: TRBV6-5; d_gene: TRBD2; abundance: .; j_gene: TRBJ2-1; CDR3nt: TGTGCCAGCAGTTACTCACTAGCGGGAGGAGACAATGAGCAGTTCTTC; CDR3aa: CASSYSLAGGDNEQFF
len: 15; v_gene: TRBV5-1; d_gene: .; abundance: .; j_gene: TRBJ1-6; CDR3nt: TGCGCCAGCAGCTTGATCTTCGAAGATAATTCACCCCTCCACTTT; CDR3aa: CASSLIFEDNSPLHF
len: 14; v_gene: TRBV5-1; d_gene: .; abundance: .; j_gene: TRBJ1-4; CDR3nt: TGCGCCAGTCGGACGGGGCAGGGGACTGAAAAACTGTTTTTT; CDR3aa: CASRTGQGTEKLFF
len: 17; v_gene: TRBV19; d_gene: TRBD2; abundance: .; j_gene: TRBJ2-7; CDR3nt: TGTGCCAGTAGTATGTTGGGTGACGGCCTAGCGGGCTACGAGCAGTACTTC; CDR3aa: CASSMLGDGLAGYEQYF
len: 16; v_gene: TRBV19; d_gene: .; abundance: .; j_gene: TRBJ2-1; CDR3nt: TGTGCCAGTAGTATGGGGTACTCCCCCGTTGGCAATGAGCAGTTCTTC; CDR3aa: CASSMGYSPVGNEQFF
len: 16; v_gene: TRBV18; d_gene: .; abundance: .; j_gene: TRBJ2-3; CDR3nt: TGTGCCAGCTCACCACCGAGTGGTAGAACGACAGATACGCAGTATTTT; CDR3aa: CASSPPSGRTTDTQYF
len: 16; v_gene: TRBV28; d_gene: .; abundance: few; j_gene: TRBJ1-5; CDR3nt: TGTGCCAGCAGTTTTGCGGGACAAGGTAGCAATCAGCCCCAGCATTTT; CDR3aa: CASSFAGQGSNQPQHF
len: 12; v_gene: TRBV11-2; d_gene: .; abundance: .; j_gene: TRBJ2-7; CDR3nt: TGTGCCAGCCGCTTTTGGCTCTACGAGCAGTACTTC; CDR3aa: CASRFWLYEQYF